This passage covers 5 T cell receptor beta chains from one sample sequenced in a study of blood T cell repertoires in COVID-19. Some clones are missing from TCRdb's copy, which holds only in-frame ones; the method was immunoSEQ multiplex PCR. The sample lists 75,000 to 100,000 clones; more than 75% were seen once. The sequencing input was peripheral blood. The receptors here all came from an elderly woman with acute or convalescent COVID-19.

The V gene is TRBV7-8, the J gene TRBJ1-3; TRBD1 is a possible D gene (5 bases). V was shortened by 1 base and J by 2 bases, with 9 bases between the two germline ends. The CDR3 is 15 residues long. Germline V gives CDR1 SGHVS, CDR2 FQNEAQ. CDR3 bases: TGTGCCAGCAGCTTAGACGCAGGGACTGGAAACACCATATATTTT. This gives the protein CASSLDAGTGNTIYF.

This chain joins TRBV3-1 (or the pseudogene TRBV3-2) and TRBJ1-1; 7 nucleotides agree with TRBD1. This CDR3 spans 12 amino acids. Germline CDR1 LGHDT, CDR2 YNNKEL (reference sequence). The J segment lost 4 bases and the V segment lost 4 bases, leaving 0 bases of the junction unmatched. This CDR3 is CASSRQGTEAFF. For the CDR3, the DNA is TGTGCCAGCAGCCGACAGGGCACTGAAGCTTTCTTT.

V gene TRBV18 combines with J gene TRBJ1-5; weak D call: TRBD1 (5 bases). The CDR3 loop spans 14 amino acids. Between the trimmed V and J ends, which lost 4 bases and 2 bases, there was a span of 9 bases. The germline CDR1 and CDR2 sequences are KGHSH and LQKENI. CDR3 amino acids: CASSLGGGNQPQHF. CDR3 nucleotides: TGTGCCAGCTCACTCGGAGGGGGCAATCAGCCCCAGCATTTT.

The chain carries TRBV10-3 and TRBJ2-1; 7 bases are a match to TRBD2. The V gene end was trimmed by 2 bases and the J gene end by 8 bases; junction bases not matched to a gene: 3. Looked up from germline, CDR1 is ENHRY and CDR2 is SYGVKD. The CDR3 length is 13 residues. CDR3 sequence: CAISESRGDEQFF. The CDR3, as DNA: TGTGCCATCAGTGAGAGCCGGGGGGATGAGCAGTTCTTC.

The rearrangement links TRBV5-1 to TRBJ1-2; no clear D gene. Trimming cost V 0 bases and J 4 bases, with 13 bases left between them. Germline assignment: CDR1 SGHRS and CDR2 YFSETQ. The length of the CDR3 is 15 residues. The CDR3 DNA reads TGCGCCAGCAGCTTGGAAACGGGTCGGAGCTATGGCTACACCTTC. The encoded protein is CASSLETGRSYGYTF.